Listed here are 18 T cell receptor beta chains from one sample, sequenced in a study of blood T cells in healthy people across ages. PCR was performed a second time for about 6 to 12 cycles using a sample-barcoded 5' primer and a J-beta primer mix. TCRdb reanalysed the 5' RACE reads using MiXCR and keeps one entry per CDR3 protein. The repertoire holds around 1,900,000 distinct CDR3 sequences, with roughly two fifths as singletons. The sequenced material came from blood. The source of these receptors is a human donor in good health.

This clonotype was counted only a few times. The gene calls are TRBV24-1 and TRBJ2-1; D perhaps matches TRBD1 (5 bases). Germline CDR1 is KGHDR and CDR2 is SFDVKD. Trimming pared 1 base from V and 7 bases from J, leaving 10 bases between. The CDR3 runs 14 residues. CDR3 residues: CATSDFQGWNEQFF. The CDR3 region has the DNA TGTGCCACCAGTGATTTTCAGGGTTGGAATGAGCAGTTCTTC.

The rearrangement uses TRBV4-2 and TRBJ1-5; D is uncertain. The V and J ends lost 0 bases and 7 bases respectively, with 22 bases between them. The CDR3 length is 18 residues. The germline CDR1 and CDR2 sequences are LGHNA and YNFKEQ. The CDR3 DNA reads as TGTGCCAGCAGCCAAGACCACCCCGGCCTTTTTAGGATCCAGCCCCAGCATTTT. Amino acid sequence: CASSQDHPGLFRIQPQHF.

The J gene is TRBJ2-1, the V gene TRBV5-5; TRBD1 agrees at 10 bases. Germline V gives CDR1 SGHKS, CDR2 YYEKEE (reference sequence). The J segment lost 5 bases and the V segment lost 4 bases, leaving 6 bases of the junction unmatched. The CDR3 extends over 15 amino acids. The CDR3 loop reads CASSPGQGIDNEQFF. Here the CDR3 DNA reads TGTGCCAGCAGCCCGGGACAGGGGATTGACAATGAGCAGTTCTTC.

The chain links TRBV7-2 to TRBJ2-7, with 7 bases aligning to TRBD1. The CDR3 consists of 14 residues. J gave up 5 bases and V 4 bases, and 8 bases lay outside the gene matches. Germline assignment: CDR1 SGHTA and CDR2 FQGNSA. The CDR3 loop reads CASSSTGLLNEQYF. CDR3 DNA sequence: TGTGCCAGCAGCTCGACAGGGTTATTGAACGAGCAGTACTTC.

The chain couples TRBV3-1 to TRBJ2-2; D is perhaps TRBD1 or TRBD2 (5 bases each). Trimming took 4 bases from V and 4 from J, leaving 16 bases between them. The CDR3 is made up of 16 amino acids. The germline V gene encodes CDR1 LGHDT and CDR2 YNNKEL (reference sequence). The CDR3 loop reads CASSPTGRTSTGELFF. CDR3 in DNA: TGTGCCAGCAGCCCGACGGGACGAACGAGCACCGGGGAGCTGTTTTTT.

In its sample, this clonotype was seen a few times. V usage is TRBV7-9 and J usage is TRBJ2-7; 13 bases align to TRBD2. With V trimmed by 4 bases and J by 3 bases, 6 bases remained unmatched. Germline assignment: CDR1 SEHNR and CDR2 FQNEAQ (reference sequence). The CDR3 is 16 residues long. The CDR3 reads CASSSGTSGALYEQYF. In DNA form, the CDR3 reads TGTGCCAGCAGCTCCGGGACTAGCGGGGCCCTCTACGAGCAGTACTTC.

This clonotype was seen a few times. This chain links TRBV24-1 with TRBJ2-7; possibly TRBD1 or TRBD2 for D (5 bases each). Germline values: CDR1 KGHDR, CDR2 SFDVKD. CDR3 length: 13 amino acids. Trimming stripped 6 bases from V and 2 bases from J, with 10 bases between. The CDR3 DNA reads TGTGCCACCAGTCCCGGGGCCACCTACGAGCAGTACTTC. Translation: CATSPGATYEQYF.

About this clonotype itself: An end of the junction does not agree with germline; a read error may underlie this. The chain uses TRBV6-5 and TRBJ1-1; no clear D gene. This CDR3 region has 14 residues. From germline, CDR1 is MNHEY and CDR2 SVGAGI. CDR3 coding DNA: TGTGCCAGCAGTTACGGCGCGGGAAGGCCTGAGGCTTTCTTT. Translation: CASSYGAGRPEAFF.

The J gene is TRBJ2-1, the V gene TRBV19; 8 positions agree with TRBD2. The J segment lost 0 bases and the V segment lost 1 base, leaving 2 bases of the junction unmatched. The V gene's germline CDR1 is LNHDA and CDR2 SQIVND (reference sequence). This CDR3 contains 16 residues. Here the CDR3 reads CASSIVAGGSYNEQFF. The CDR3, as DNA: TGTGCCAGTAGTATAGTGGCGGGGGGCTCCTACAATGAGCAGTTCTTC. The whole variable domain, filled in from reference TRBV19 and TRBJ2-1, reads DGGITQSPKYLFRKEGQNVTLSCEQNLNHDAMYWYRQDPGQGLRLIYYSQIVNDFQKGDIAEGYSVSREKKESFPLTVTSAQKNPTAFYLCASSIVAGGSYNEQFFGPGTRLTVL.

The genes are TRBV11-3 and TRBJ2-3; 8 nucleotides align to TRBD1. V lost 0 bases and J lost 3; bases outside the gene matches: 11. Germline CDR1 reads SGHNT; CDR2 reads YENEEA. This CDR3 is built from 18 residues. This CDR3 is CASSLDQIGTGNTDTQYF. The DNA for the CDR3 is TGTGCCAGCAGCTTAGATCAGATTGGGACAGGAAATACAGATACGCAGTATTTT.

The CDR3 is CASSFAGPGELFF. The CDR3 DNA is TGTGCCAGCAGTTTCGCGGGGCCCGGGGAGCTGTTTTTT. The chain joins TRBV12-3 or TRBV12-4 to TRBJ2-2, with D possibly matching TRBD2 (6 bases). The CDR3 consists of 13 residues. Trimming pared 3 bases from V and 6 bases from J, leaving 8 bases between.

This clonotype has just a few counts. The CDR3 DNA reads as TGTGCCACCAGTGATTTGTGGGACAGCACAGATACGCAGTATTTT. The encoded protein is CATSDLWDSTDTQYF. The chain links TRBV24-1 to TRBJ2-3; D tentatively reads TRBD1 or TRBD2 (5 bases each). V was cut by 0 bases and J by 0 bases, with 6 bases left in between. Looked up from germline, CDR1 is KGHDR and CDR2 is SFDVKD. The length of the CDR3 is 15 residues.

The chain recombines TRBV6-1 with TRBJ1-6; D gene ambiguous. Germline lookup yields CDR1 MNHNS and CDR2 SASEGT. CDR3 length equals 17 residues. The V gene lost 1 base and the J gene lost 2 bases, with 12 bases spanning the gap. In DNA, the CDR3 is TGTGCCAGCAGTGAAGAGAGGTCCACCACCTATAATTCACCCCTCCACTTT. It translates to CASSEERSTTYNSPLHF.

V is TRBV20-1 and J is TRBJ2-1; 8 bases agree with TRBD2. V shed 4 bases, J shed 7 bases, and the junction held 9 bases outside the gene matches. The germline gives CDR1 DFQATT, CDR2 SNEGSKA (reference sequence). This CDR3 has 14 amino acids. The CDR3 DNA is TGCAGTGCTATAAAGGCGGGGGGACTTAATGAGCAGTTCTTC. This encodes CSAIKAGGLNEQFF.

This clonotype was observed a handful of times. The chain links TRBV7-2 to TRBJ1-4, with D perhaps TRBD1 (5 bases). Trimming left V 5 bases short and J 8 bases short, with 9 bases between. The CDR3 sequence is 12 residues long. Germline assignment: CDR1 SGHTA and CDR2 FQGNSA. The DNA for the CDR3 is TGTGCCAGCAGCCGGGGGTTCGAAAAACTGTTTTTT. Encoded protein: CASSRGFEKLFF.

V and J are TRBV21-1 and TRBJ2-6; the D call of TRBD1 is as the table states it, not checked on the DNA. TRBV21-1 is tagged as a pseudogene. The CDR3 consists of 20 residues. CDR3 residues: CAWAGEKRDRGLSGANVLTF. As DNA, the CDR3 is TGTGCCTGGGCGGGCGAGAAACGGGACAGGGGTCTCTCTGGGGCCAACGTCCTGACTTTC.

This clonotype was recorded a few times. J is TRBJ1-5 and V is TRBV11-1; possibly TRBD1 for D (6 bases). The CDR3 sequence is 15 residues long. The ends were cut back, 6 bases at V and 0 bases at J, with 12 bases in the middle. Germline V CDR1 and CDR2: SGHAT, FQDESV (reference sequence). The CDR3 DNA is TGTGCCAGCAGGCATCAGGACAGTAGCAATCAGCCCCAGCATTTT. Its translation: CASRHQDSSNQPQHF.

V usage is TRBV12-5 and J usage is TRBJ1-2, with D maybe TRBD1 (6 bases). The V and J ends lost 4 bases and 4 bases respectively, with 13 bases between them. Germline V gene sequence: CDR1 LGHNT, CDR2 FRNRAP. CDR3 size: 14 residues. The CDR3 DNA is TGTGCTAGTGGTTCCAATACAGGGTGCTATGGCTACACCTTC. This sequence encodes CASGSNTGCYGYTF.